This T cell receptor (beta chain) was captured in a study of T cell changes during pregnancy in multiple sclerosis (dated by TCRdb to the late 2010s). About the full investigation: The study examined how the T cell repertoire changed over the course of pregnancy in women with multiple sclerosis.

Library preparation used the immunoSEQ multiplex PCR assay. TCRdb re-hosts the immuneACCESS table, in-frame sequences only. Its copies lack some clones; in the studies checked, an unresolved V gene accounts for under half of them, and the cause for the rest is not known. For this sample there are 60,000 to 75,000 clones; roughly 92% appear just once. Together, the top ten hold just under 2% of the sample. Notes on this clone: Its antigen is currently not known. It has no much larger one-base neighbor in the sample; base qualities were not kept.

In the germline V gene, CDR1 corresponds to SNHLY and CDR2 to FYNNEI. Trimmed from V: 6 bases; trimmed from J: 2 bases; junction bases lacking a gene match: 8. The CDR3 sequence holds 16 residues, the cysteine and phenylalanine included. Only the CDR3 region is kept as DNA, spanning 48 bases read in frame from base 1. The receptor's source is a female donor with multiple sclerosis, enrolled in a pregnancy study. Sample: peripheral blood, taken in the second trimester of pregnancy. The chain joins TRBV2 to TRBJ1-5; 9 central bases correspond to TRBD1. The CDR3 sequence is CASRRTGDRGNQPQHF. The DNA reads as follows: TGTGCCAGCAGGCGGACAGGGGACAGGGGCAATCAGCCCCAGCATTTT.